This is a list of T cell receptor beta chains from one sample in a study of T cell responses to AZD1222 COVID-19 vaccine. The assay was immunoSEQ multiplex PCR, and TCRdb's table has in-frame clones only and misses some. The repertoire holds about 170,000 clones, with roughly 90% as singletons. The source was peripheral blood, collected on day 0 of AZD1222 vaccination. The receptors originated from an adult in good health. CDR3s leave out the opening cysteine and the closing phenylalanine or tryptophan. The D gene is left open where the match is weak.

>TRBJ2-3|-|TRBV15
ATSRDPAGTGTDTQY
>TRBJ1-2|TRBD1|TRBV4-3
ASSRTRGAQGYT
>TRBJ1-2|-|TRBV9
ASSRTAYGYT
>TRBJ1-2|TRBD1|TRBV5-4
ASSPDRGYGYT
>TRBJ2-7|-|TRBV6-2/TRBV6-3
ASSQSGEQY
>TRBJ2-7|-|TRBV9
ASSVDGGEQY
>TRBJ1-1|-|TRBV18
ASSPISVRTNTEAF
>TRBJ1-3|-|TRBV30
AWKPTGSGNTIY
>TRBJ1-3|-|TRBV7-2
ASSLTGLNTIY
>TRBJ1-2|-|TRBV5-4
ASSRWQFGGNGYT
>TRBJ1-5|-|TRBV12-3/TRBV12-4
ASRSGLRQPQH
>TRBJ2-3|-|TRBV11-3
ASSSTGAADTQY
>TRBJ2-7|-|TRBV7-8
ASSLSYEQY
>TRBJ2-1|-|TRBV5-8
ASSLAPGNEQF
>TRBJ1-2|-|TRBV18
ASSPQSGRGIYGYT
>TRBJ2-1|TRBD2|TRBV27
ASSLSFSGGADEQF
>TRBJ1-1|-|TRBV3-1/TRBV3-2
ASSQVPWGERGTEAF
>TRBJ1-1|-|TRBV11-2
ASSLEGFRAGSGSEAF
>TRBJ1-6|TRBD1|TRBV27
ASRRGQGDSPLH
>TRBJ2-1|TRBD1|TRBV9
ASSYRDRGYNEQF
>TRBJ1-4|-|TRBV7-2
ASSLRLTTNEKLF
>TRBJ1-1|-|TRBV5-1
ASSLGPQEGLNTEAF
>TRBJ2-7|TRBD2|TRBV19
ASSIRQGAGGPSDEQY
>TRBJ2-7|-|TRBV14
ASSLLASSYEQY
>TRBJ2-6|-|TRBV5-1
ASSLSHTGWAANVLT
>TRBJ1-1|TRBD1|TRBV29-1
SVDRDWTEAF
>TRBJ2-3|-|TRBV9
ASSVSIQGGTDTQY
>TRBJ1-1|-|TRBV3-1/TRBV3-2
ASSQDGTGSPEAF
>TRBJ2-1|-|TRBV12-3/TRBV12-4
ASSLWIRDEQF
>TRBJ2-1|-|TRBV9
ASSSGLATYNEQF
>TRBJ1-5|TRBD1|TRBV24-1
ATIRDRAPFYSNQPQH
>TRBJ1-1|-|TRBV9
ASSVGATRNTEAF
>TRBJ2-7|-|TRBV5-1
ASSLGLELYEQY
>TRBJ2-1|-|TRBV5-6
ASSLEARRVPYNEQF
>TRBJ1-2|TRBD1|TRBV10-1
ASSPGQGASFYGYT
>TRBJ2-3|TRBD2|TRBV15
ATSRDRASGRRADTQY
>TRBJ2-7|-|TRBV3-1/TRBV3-2
ASSQYGWGGSYEQY
>TRBJ2-5|-|TRBV18
ASSRGIGQETQY
>TRBJ1-3|-|TRBV5-8
ASSLGQGAGNTIY
>TRBJ1-2|TRBD1|TRBV6-5
ASRGTGKPNYGYT
>TRBJ2-1|TRBD2|TRBV28
ASRKVLAGVNEQF